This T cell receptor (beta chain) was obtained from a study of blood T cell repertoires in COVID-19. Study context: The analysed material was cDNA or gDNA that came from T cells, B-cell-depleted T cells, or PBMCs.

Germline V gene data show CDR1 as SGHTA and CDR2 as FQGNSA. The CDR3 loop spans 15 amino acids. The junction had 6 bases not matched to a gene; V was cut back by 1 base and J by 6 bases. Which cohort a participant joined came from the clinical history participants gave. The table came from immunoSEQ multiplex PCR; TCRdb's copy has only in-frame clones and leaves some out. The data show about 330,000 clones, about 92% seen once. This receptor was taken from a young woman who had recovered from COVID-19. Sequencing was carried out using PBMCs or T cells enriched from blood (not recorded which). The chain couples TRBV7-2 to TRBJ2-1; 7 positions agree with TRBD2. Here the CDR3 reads CASSLDRGSGNEQFF. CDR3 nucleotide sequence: TGTGCCAGCAGCTTAGACCGCGGGAGTGGCAATGAGCAGTTCTTC.